This T cell receptor (beta chain) was recorded in a study of cytomegalovirus exposure and HLA in healthy donors. PCR amplification relied on 60 Vbeta primers (plus 13 Jbeta primers). Per the original data handling: Unique TCR beta chains totaled some 80 million in a later count, with around 11 million of them shared. Data came from immunoSEQ multiplex PCR; TCRdb stores just in-frame clones and leaves some out. V and J calls and clone size are given by that table; D and trimming were obtained from the DNA. The sample consists of over 120,000 clones, more than 8% of them appearing once. This clone was observed a few times. Its target is not known. The CDR3 runs 14 residues. The germline gives CDR1 SNHLY, CDR2 FYNNEI. Between the trimmed V and J ends, which lost 5 bases and 2 bases, there was a span of 10 bases. Study results and caveats: A later analysis by the authors found several of the most significant clusters apparently linked to common viral pathogens.

What was sequenced was PBMCs. The rearrangement joins TRBV2 to TRBJ1-5; no reliable D call. The TCR sequence derives from a man aged 45-65 years in good health and CMV-seronegative. Here the CDR3 reads CASSPGDGNQPQHF. The CDR3 nucleotides are TGTGCCAGCAGTCCCGGGGATGGCAATCAGCCCCAGCATTTT.